A single sample gave rise to the 28 T cell receptor beta chains below, sequenced in a study of Graves' ophthalmopathy and Graves' hyperthyroidism. RNA transcripts served as template for amplifying TCR beta CDR3 sequences. First-round RT-PCR used HTBI primers; second-round multiplex PCR followed. One entry per CDR3 protein, called by TCRdb with MiXCR from the multiplex PCR reads. Of nearly 400,000 distinct CDR3 sequences detected, around 18% appear once; the ten largest clones hold roughly 1.4%. The sequencing input was peripheral blood. The receptors were gathered from a woman aged 18-35 years with Graves' ophthalmopathy.

This clonotype was seen ten or more times. The chain carries TRBV6-5 and TRBJ2-5; 10 nucleotides agree with TRBD1. V gave up 4 bases and J gave up 5 bases; unmatched junction bases: 7. Germline-derived CDR1 and CDR2 are MNHEY and SVGAGI. The CDR3 is 15 amino acids. In DNA form, the CDR3 reads TGTGCCAGCAGTTTCCGACAGGGGGCGAGGGAGACCCAGTACTTC. Protein sequence: CASSFRQGARETQYF.

This clonotype has ten or more counts. The V gene is TRBV20-1, the J gene TRBJ1-6, with TRBD1 matching over 8 bases. Trimming took 3 bases from V and 10 from J; bases not matched to a gene: 8. CDR3 length: 14 amino acids. Per germline, CDR1 DFQATT and CDR2 SNEGSKA (reference sequence). The CDR3 is CSARDRQGSSPLHF. The CDR3 coding sequence is TGCAGTGCTAGGGATAGACAGGGGAGCTCACCCCTCCACTTT.

The V gene is TRBV12-5, the J gene TRBJ1-5, with 11 bases aligning to TRBD1. V shed 6 bases, J shed 7 bases, and the junction held 11 bases outside the gene matches. There are 16 residues in the CDR3. The germline gives CDR1 LGHNT, CDR2 FRNRAP. The CDR3 region has the DNA TGTGCTAGTGGCTCCCGTAGGACAGGGGGCTCCCAGCCCCAGCATTTT. Its translation is CASGSRRTGGSQPQHF.

This clonotype was observed a handful of times. J is TRBJ1-2 and V is TRBV6-2 or TRBV6-3; D is unclear. CDR1 is MNHEY, CDR2 SVGEGT, per germline. The length of the CDR3 is 15 residues. The V end was cut by 0 bases, the J end by 3 bases, with 11 bases between. The CDR3, as DNA: TGTGCCAGCAGTTACTCTAATGCAGGTCACTATGGCTACACCTTC. It codes for CASSYSNAGHYGYTF.

This clonotype was seen many times. Its ends do not fully match the called genes, so a read error is possible. The V call is TRBV6-2 or TRBV6-3, the J call TRBJ2-2, with D perhaps assigned TRBD1 or TRBD2 (5 bases each). Germline V lookup: CDR1 MNHEY, CDR2 SVGEGT. This CDR3 is built from 12 residues. CDR3 nucleotides: TGTGCCAGCAGTTATGGGACCGTGGAGCTGTTTTTT. As protein: CASSYGTVELFF.

This clonotype appeared many times. CDR3 sequence (DNA): TGTGCCAGCAGTCCCCCCGTATCAAAGTTCCTACCGGCCTACGAGCAGTACTTC. This codes for CASSPPVSKFLPAYEQYF. V gene TRBV28 combines with J gene TRBJ2-7; no firm D call. Germline CDR1 is MDHEN and CDR2 is SYDVKM. V lost 5 bases to trimming and J lost 2 bases, with 25 bases between them. The CDR3 contains 18 residues. Using reference TRBV28 and TRBJ2-7 for the parts outside the CDR3, the full variable domain is DVKVTQSSRYLVKRTGEKVFLECVQDMDHENMFWYRQDPGLGLRLIYFSYDVKMKEKGDIPEGYSVSREKKERFSLILESASTNQTSMYLCASSPPVSKFLPAYEQYFGPGTRLTVT.

The chain recombines TRBV6-2 or TRBV6-3 with TRBJ1-6; D remains ambiguous. V was shortened by 2 bases and J by 13 bases, with 12 bases between the two germline ends. CDR3 length: 13 amino acids. CDR1 is MNHEY, CDR2 SVGEGT, per germline. The DNA of the CDR3 is TGTGCCAGCAGTTACCAATCCGCGACTCCCCTCCACTTT. Protein: CASSYQSATPLHF.

This clonotype was detected ten times or more. The chain carries TRBV10-1 and TRBJ2-7; D is undetermined. Trimming shortened V by 0 bases and J by 5 bases, and 11 bases separated the two germline ends. Germline V gene data show CDR1 as WNHNN and CDR2 as SYGVQD (reference sequence). The CDR3 totals 14 residues. The CDR3 DNA reads as TGCGCCAGCAGTGAGTCAGGCAAACAGCACGAGCAGTACTTC. Its protein product is CASSESGKQHEQYF.

In this sample, this clonotype turned up many times. The rearrangement joins TRBV7-9 to TRBJ2-7; 10 bases map to TRBD2. Losses at the gene ends were 5 bases for V and 8 bases for J; bases not matched to a gene: 6. The germline V gene encodes CDR1 SEHNR and CDR2 FQNEAQ (reference sequence). The length of the CDR3 is 13 residues. The DNA for the CDR3 is TGTGCCAGCAGCGCAACTAGCGGGGCCCAGCAGTACTTC. Its protein is CASSATSGAQQYF.

The table lists this clonotype with a count of one. The rearrangement uses TRBV10-3 and TRBJ1-6; 10 bases map to TRBD1. CDR1 is ENHRY and CDR2 is SYGVKD in the germline V gene. Trimming cost V 10 bases and J 0 bases; bases outside gene matches: 15. The CDR3 loop spans 19 amino acids. The CDR3 protein is CANRFDRGPYSSYNSPLHF. DNA for the CDR3: TGTGCCAACAGATTCGACAGGGGGCCCTATAGCTCCTATAATTCACCCCTCCACTTT.

This clonotype was recorded many times. This chain connects TRBV4-1 to TRBJ1-3; D is unclear. The V gene's germline CDR1 is MGHRA and CDR2 YSYEKL. The ends were cut back, 5 bases at V and 0 bases at J, with 11 bases in the middle. The CDR3 covers 15 residues. The CDR3 DNA is TGCGCCAGCAGCTGGACGTCTTCCTCTGGAAACACCATATATTTT. It is translated as CASSWTSSSGNTIYF.

The rearrangement joins TRBV6-2 or TRBV6-3 to TRBJ2-7, with D possibly TRBD2 on 6 matching bases. This CDR3 has 15 amino acids. V lost 2 bases and J 4 bases, leaving 15 bases between the germline ends. Germline CDR1 reads MNHEY; CDR2 reads SVGEGT. CDR3 DNA: TGTGCCAGCAGTTACGGCAGGGCGGGACTTTACGAGCAGTACTTC. It codes for CASSYGRAGLYEQYF.

This clonotype appeared a few times. V gene TRBV12-3 or TRBV12-4 combines with J gene TRBJ1-1; D remains unclear. Trimming removed 6 bases from V and 1 base from J, with 9 bases in between. The CDR3 is made up of 13 amino acids. The CDR3, as DNA: TGTGCCAGCAGGCGGGGAAAGAACACTGAAGCTTTCTTT. Protein: CASRRGKNTEAFF.

This sequence joins TRBV27 and TRBJ1-6; 7 bases align to TRBD1. CDR1 MNHEY and CDR2 SMNVEV come from the germline V gene (reference sequence). Trimming at V came to 6 bases and at J to 10 bases, leaving 6 bases not matched to a gene. CDR3 length: 13 residues. Here the CDR3 reads CASRLNRGSPLHF. CDR3 in DNA: TGTGCCAGCAGATTGAACAGGGGCTCACCCCTCCACTTT.

The rearrangement uses TRBV7-8 and TRBJ2-7; D not certain. Deletions cut 1 base from V and 3 bases from J, with 13 bases between. CDR1 and CDR2 from the germline V gene are SGHVS and FQNEAQ. The CDR3 runs 15 residues. Written as DNA, the CDR3 is TGTGCCAGCAGCTTAGGAGTCGGCCGAGTCTACGAGCAGTACTTC. Its protein product is CASSLGVGRVYEQYF.

Ten or more counts support this clonotype. The chain links TRBV11-2 to TRBJ2-6; a weak D match, TRBD1 (5 bases). Germline V gene sequence: CDR1 SGHAT, CDR2 FQNNGV. The CDR3 totals 18 residues. V lost 2 bases and J 0 bases, leaving 14 bases between the germline ends. CDR3 nucleotides: TGTGCCAGCAGCTTATTTTCAGGGCTTACCTCTGGGGCCAACGTCCTGACTTTC. Translated, it gives CASSLFSGLTSGANVLTF.

This clonotype was seen at least ten times. This rearrangement joins TRBV28 to TRBJ1-5; perhaps TRBD1 as D (6 bases). CDR1 and CDR2 (germline): MDHEN, SYDVKM. The CDR3 spans 14 residues. The V gene lost 6 bases and the J gene lost 7 bases, with 16 bases spanning the gap. CDR3: CASRPNRVQQPQHF. The DNA of the CDR3 is TGTGCCAGCAGGCCAAACAGGGTACAGCAGCCCCAGCATTTT.

This clonotype was detected ten times or more. The chain couples TRBV4-3 to TRBJ1-1; tentative D call: TRBD1 (6 bases). CDR1 is LGHNA and CDR2 is YSLEER in the germline V gene. The CDR3 spans 15 residues. V was shortened by 3 bases and J by 6 bases, with 17 bases between the two germline ends. CDR3 region: CASSHTTGTSSEAFF. The CDR3 region has the DNA TGCGCCAGCAGCCATACGACCGGGACAAGCTCTGAAGCTTTCTTT.

This clonotype was picked up many times. The rearrangement uses TRBV6-5 and TRBJ1-5; D not certain. Trimming took 0 bases from V and 4 from J, leaving 4 bases between them. The V gene's germline CDR1 is MNHEY and CDR2 SVGAGI. The CDR3 is 13 amino acids. The CDR3 spells CASSYSKNQPQHF. The CDR3 nucleotides are TGTGCCAGCAGTTACTCGAAAAATCAGCCCCAGCATTTT.

This clonotype has a count of ten or more. The chain recombines TRBV10-2 with TRBJ1-1, with 8 bases lining up with TRBD1. The J segment lost 1 base and the V segment lost 2 bases, leaving 9 bases of the junction unmatched. Looked up from germline, CDR1 is WSHSY and CDR2 is SAAADI. The CDR3 runs 17 residues. The CDR3 DNA reads as TGCGCCAGCAGTGAGCCGAGACAGGGGAGAAGGAACACTGAAGCTTTCTTT. This gives the protein CASSEPRQGRRNTEAFF.

This clonotype was picked up many times. This chain uses TRBV19 with TRBJ1-5; a possible D gene is TRBD1 (5 bases). The CDR3 is made up of 18 amino acids. V was cut by 8 bases and J by 5 bases, with 28 bases left in between. CDR1 LNHDA and CDR2 SQIVND come from the germline V gene (reference sequence). The CDR3 here is CASQYNGRGKGVYQPQHF. The CDR3, as DNA: TGTGCCAGTCAGTATAACGGTCGGGGGAAAGGGGTCTATCAGCCCCAGCATTTT.

The chain couples TRBV10-3 to TRBJ2-5, with unresolved D. CDR1 ENHRY and CDR2 SYGVKD come from the germline V gene. Trimming pared 4 bases from V and 2 bases from J, leaving 8 bases between. CDR3 length: 13 residues. The CDR3 DNA reads TGTGCCATCAGTGTCCTTGCACAAGAGACCCAGTACTTC. It codes for CAISVLAQETQYF.

V usage is TRBV6-2 or TRBV6-3 and J usage is TRBJ2-5; the D gene could be TRBD1 or TRBD2 (6 bases each). The CDR3 has 15 amino acids. The germline CDR1 and CDR2 sequences are MNHEY and SVGEGT. Trimming removed 2 bases from V and 4 bases from J, with 14 bases in between. The CDR3 nucleotides are TGTGCCAGCAGTTACAGGAGGGGGATGGCAGAGACCCAGTACTTC. Protein: CASSYRRGMAETQYF.

This clonotype was counted at least ten times. J is TRBJ2-7 and V is TRBV28; TRBD1 agrees at 7 bases. This CDR3 has 15 residues. Germline values: CDR1 MDHEN, CDR2 SYDVKM. J lost 3 bases, V lost 4 bases, and 9 bases had no gene match. As DNA, the CDR3 is TGTGCCAGCAGTTCCGAGGGGGCGGCAAGCTACGAGCAGTACTTC. Protein sequence: CASSSEGAASYEQYF.

At least ten counts were recorded for this clonotype. This chain connects TRBV7-2 to TRBJ1-3; D is uncertain. The V end lost 5 bases, the J end lost 2 bases, and 10 bases lay between the germline ends. Per the germline V gene, CDR1 is SGHTA and CDR2 is FQGNSA. The length of the CDR3 is 14 residues. The CDR3 loop reads CASSIGPAGNTIYF. Here the CDR3 DNA reads TGTGCCAGCAGCATCGGGCCGGCTGGAAACACCATATATTTT.

This clonotype was detected many times. The genes are TRBV28 and TRBJ1-1; 7 nucleotides align to TRBD1. Germline V lookup: CDR1 MDHEN, CDR2 SYDVKM. The CDR3 spans 15 residues. Germline trimming cut 7 bases from V and 0 bases from J; bases unmatched to any gene: 8. This chain's CDR3 is CASNIPGQMNTEAFF. CDR3 nucleotide sequence: TGTGCCAGCAACATTCCGGGACAGATGAACACTGAAGCTTTCTTT. The complete variable domain, with remaining parts taken from reference TRBV28 and TRBJ1-1, reads DVKVTQSSRYLVKRTGEKVFLECVQDMDHENMFWYRQDPGLGLRLIYFSYDVKMKEKGDIPEGYSVSREKKERFSLILESASTNQTSMYLCASNIPGQMNTEAFFGQGTRLTVV.

This clonotype was picked up many times. V and J are TRBV11-2 and TRBJ2-7; unclear D gene. Per the germline V gene, CDR1 is SGHAT and CDR2 is FQNNGV. Trimming took 3 bases from V and 0 from J, leaving 9 bases between them. The CDR3 extends over 14 amino acids. The CDR3 bases are TGTGCCAGCAGCTTTCGTACCAGCTCCTACGAGCAGTACTTC. It yields the protein CASSFRTSSYEQYF.

The V gene is TRBV19, the J gene TRBJ1-1; 8 nucleotides match TRBD1. Germline V gives CDR1 LNHDA, CDR2 SQIVND (reference sequence). The CDR3 is 16 residues long. The V segment lost 1 base and the J segment 6 bases; nucleotides outside the gene matches: 10. CDR3 DNA sequence: TGTGCCAGTAGTATAGTTCAGGGGGCTCCCAGTGCTGAAGCTTTCTTT. Amino acid sequence: CASSIVQGAPSAEAFF.